The T cell receptor beta chain described here comes from a study of metastatic and nonmetastatic thyroid tumors. Study as a whole: The authors compared repertoires across blood and tumor or nodule tissue from malignant and benign thyroid patients.

The table lists this clone with many counts. Its antigen is unknown. A junction end diverges from the germline sequence, so it may reflect a read error. TCRdb re-called the PCR reads through MiXCR. The sample includes approximately 37,000 clones, roughly a sixth of them seen just once. Treatment of any kind had been given to no patient before thyroid surgery. General study points: Compared with benign nodules, malignant thyroid tumors were reported to have significantly higher TCR beta diversity in both blood and tumor.

Germline V lookup: CDR1 WSHSY, CDR2 SAAADI. The length of the CDR3 is 16 residues. The TCR sequence derives from a female donor with papillary thyroid cancer or a benign thyroid nodule (not recorded which). Some clones in this sample may be carry-over from other donors' samples. The sample consisted of blood. This chain uses TRBV10-2 with TRBJ2-1, with D perhaps matching TRBD1 or TRBD2 (5 bases each). For the CDR3, the DNA is TGCGCCAGCAGTGAGTGGGGCAGGGAGTCGAAGCCGGAGCGGTTCTTC. Its translation is CASSEWGRESKPERFF.